Listed below are T cell receptor beta chains from one sample, sequenced in a study of monozygotic twins with inflammatory bowel disease. For each CDR3 protein, TCRdb gives one entry from its re-call of the 5' RACE reads, without DNA. The listing records about 160,000 distinct CDR3 sequences. Material for sequencing was blood. All receptors derive from a human donor with ulcerative colitis or Crohn's disease, or a healthy co-twin of an affected twin (not recorded which). Each CDR3 is given with its conserved first and last residue.

TRBJ2-3	TRBV20-1	CSAPSPRTSTDTQYF
TRBJ1-1	TRBV5-1	CASSFDNTEAFF
TRBJ1-6	TRBV10-3	CAIKTGGMDSPLHF
TRBJ2-5	TRBV5-5	CASSFNGQETQYF
TRBJ1-2	TRBV29-1	CSVEDRRANYGYTF
TRBJ1-5	TRBV28	CASSSIQGYEQPQHF
TRBJ2-2	TRBV30	CAWSARNTGELFF
TRBJ2-7	TRBV5-1	CASRPRWLPLAGVPYEQYF
TRBJ1-6	TRBV20-1	CSASVATGYNSPLHF
TRBJ1-2	TRBV5-1	CASSFGRGRDYGYTF
TRBJ2-2	TRBV20-1	CSADRGNTGELFF
TRBJ1-1	TRBV7-9	CASSVQSDRDSEAFF
TRBJ2-3	TRBV2	CASSDLAGTQYF
TRBJ2-5	TRBV3-1	CASSQDAQWGTQYF
TRBJ1-5	TRBV18	CASSPIGGQPQHF
TRBJ2-1	TRBV5-5	CASSLFTRLGSFDEQFF